Presented here are 27 T cell receptor beta chains from one specimen sequenced in a study of CD8 T cells in Susac syndrome. The RNA, 0.5 to 1 ug, was put through reverse transcription using random hexamers. TCRdb re-called the immunoSEQ multiplex PCR reads through MiXCR, storing one row per CDR3 protein. The sample consists of 150,000 to 200,000 distinct CDR3 sequences, just under 95% of them appearing once. The sequenced material came from CD4+ T cells from PBMCs. Source of these receptors: a human donor in good health.

The chain uses TRBV29-1 and TRBJ2-5, with D perhaps TRBD2 (6 bases). The germline V gene encodes CDR1 SQVTM and CDR2 ANQGSEA. CDR3 size: 13 residues. V was cut by 6 bases and J by 2 bases, with 13 bases left in between. In DNA form, the CDR3 reads TGCAGCGTGCGCCGGAGGGCTCAAGAGACCCAGTACTTC. Translating it yields CSVRRRAQETQYF.

The V call is TRBV6-1, the J call TRBJ2-3; 7 bases align to TRBD2. CDR1 is MNHNS, CDR2 SASEGT, per germline. The CDR3 is 14 residues long. V gave up 4 bases and J gave up 2 bases; unmatched junction bases: 3. CDR3 bases: TGTGCCAGCAGTGTGCGGGGGTACACAGATACGCAGTATTTT. Amino acids: CASSVRGYTDTQYF.

V usage is TRBV6-5 and J usage is TRBJ1-2; TRBD1 agrees at 10 bases. Unmatched junction bases numbered 6, after V lost 6 bases and J lost 8 bases. There are 13 residues in the CDR3. Per the germline V gene, CDR1 is MNHEY and CDR2 is SVGAGI. The CDR3 DNA reads as TGTGCCAGCAGCATCGGACAGGGGGAGGGCTACACCTTC. The encoded protein is CASSIGQGEGYTF.

The chain has TRBV3-1 and TRBJ1-2; TRBD1 matches at 9 bases. The CDR3 has 15 amino acids. Germline V lookup: CDR1 LGHDT, CDR2 YNNKEL (reference sequence). J gave up 6 bases and V 1 base, and 6 bases lay outside the gene matches. The CDR3 region is CASSQASGTGNGYTF. Written as DNA, the CDR3 is TGTGCCAGCAGCCAAGCCTCTGGGACAGGGAATGGCTACACCTTC.

The chain is built from TRBV12-3 or TRBV12-4 and TRBJ2-6; a weak D match, TRBD2 (6 bases). The CDR3 is 17 residues long. Trimming took off 4 bases at V and 0 bases at J, with 13 bases between the two ends. The DNA of the CDR3 is TGTGCCAGCAGTTCGGGGGACGGTATCTCTGGGGCCAACGTCCTGACTTTC. It yields the protein CASSSGDGISGANVLTF.

The genes are TRBV15 and TRBJ1-2, with 7 bases that match TRBD1. Unmatched junction bases numbered 0, after V lost 1 base and J lost 4 bases. The CDR3 is 13 amino acids. The V gene's germline CDR1 is LNHNV and CDR2 YYDKDF (reference sequence). The CDR3 nucleotides read TGTGCCACCAGCAGAGGGGACAGCTATGGCTACACCTTC. Its translation is CATSRGDSYGYTF.

This rearrangement joins TRBV14 to TRBJ2-2; D is uncertain. Germline values: CDR1 SGHDN, CDR2 FVKESK. V lost 1 base and J lost 4, with 10 bases in between. CDR3 size: 15 residues. CDR3 nucleotide sequence: TGTGCCAGCAGCCAAGTGCGCTGGGGCACCGGGGAGCTGTTTTTT. The encoded protein is CASSQVRWGTGELFF. The full variable domain, with the rest looked up from reference TRBV14 and TRBJ2-2, is EAGVTQFPSHSVIEKGQTVTLRCDPISGHDNLYWYRRVMGKEIKFLLHFVKESKQDESGMPNNRFLAERTGGTYSTLKVQPAELEDSGVYFCASSQVRWGTGELFFGEGSRLTVL.

The rearrangement joins TRBV9 to TRBJ2-1; 7 positions agree with TRBD2. The CDR3 consists of 14 residues. Per germline, CDR1 SGDLS and CDR2 YYNGEE. V trimming: 3 bases; J trimming: 7 bases; junction bases outside the gene matches: 7. The CDR3 nucleotides read TGTGCCAGCAGCGGGGTAGCGGGTAAGAATGAGCAGTTCTTC. Protein product: CASSGVAGKNEQFF.

J is TRBJ1-2 and V is TRBV6-6; maybe TRBD1 (6 bases). The CDR3 is 13 amino acids. V was clipped by 6 bases and J by 4 bases, with 12 bases between them. Germline V CDR1 and CDR2: MNHNY, SVGAGI (reference sequence). The CDR3 here is CASRPTGLYGYTF. In DNA form, the CDR3 reads TGTGCCAGCAGACCCACAGGGCTCTATGGCTACACCTTC.

The V call is TRBV19, the J call TRBJ2-7; the match to TRBD2 covers 8 bases. This CDR3 contains 17 residues. Trimming cost V 3 bases and J 4 bases; bases outside gene matches: 14. Germline V gives CDR1 LNHDA, CDR2 SQIVND (reference sequence). The CDR3 sequence: CASSIGASSGASYEQYF. CDR3 nucleotides: TGTGCCAGTAGTATTGGGGCAAGTAGCGGGGCTTCGTACGAGCAGTACTTC.

The chain carries TRBV5-4 and TRBJ2-5, with D unclear. Germline CDR1 is SGHNT and CDR2 is YYREEE (reference sequence). Between the trimmed V and J ends, which lost 4 bases and 1 base, there was a span of 11 bases. CDR3 length: 14 amino acids. The chain's CDR3 is CASSPDGIQETQYF. The DNA for the CDR3 is TGTGCCAGCAGCCCCGATGGTATCCAAGAGACCCAGTACTTC.

V gene TRBV20-1 combines with J gene TRBJ1-4; D is undetermined. The CDR3 has 15 amino acids. V lost 3 bases and J lost 0, with 11 bases in between. Germline loops: CDR1 DFQATT, CDR2 SNEGSKA (reference sequence). The CDR3 loop is CSARPFVATNEKLFF. The CDR3 coding sequence is TGCAGTGCTAGGCCCTTTGTAGCAACTAATGAAAAACTGTTTTTT.

A single count supports this clonotype. This chain uses TRBV10-3 with TRBJ2-6, with a tentative D call TRBD1 (6 bases). The CDR3 spans 13 residues. Trimming removed 10 bases at V and 1 base at J, with 8 bases between. The germline gives CDR1 ENHRY, CDR2 SYGVKD. The CDR3 region is CATTGSGANVLTF. CDR3 in DNA: TGTGCCACCACAGGGTCTGGGGCCAACGTCCTGACTTTC.

V and J are TRBV14 and TRBJ2-2; 10 bases line up with TRBD1. This CDR3 comprises 16 residues. Germline V gene lookup returns CDR1 SGHDN and CDR2 FVKESK. The ends lost 4 bases at V and 4 bases at J; junction bases unmatched: 6. CDR3 coding DNA: TGTGCCAGCAGCCCGAGAGGGACAGGGGTCACCGGGGAGCTGTTTTTT. Protein: CASSPRGTGVTGELFF.

The V gene is TRBV4-1, the J gene TRBJ1-1, with D uncertain. Germline V gene sequence: CDR1 MGHRA, CDR2 YSYEKL. The CDR3 spans 16 residues. V lost 4 bases, J lost 1 base, and 16 bases lay in between. The DNA of the CDR3 is TGCGCCAGCAGCCCCCCAGGCGCACATCCGAACACTGAAGCTTTCTTT. It specifies CASSPPGAHPNTEAFF.

This chain links TRBV30 with TRBJ1-6, with 7 bases lining up with TRBD1. In germline, CDR1 is GTSNPN, CDR2 SVGIG (reference sequence). This CDR3 spans 15 amino acids. The V segment lost 5 bases and the J segment 9 bases; nucleotides outside the gene matches: 13. CDR3 DNA sequence: TGTGCCTGGTCCAGGGGGGGAATTAGGTCTTCACCCCTCCACTTT. This gives the protein CAWSRGGIRSSPLHF.

The chain employs TRBV4-1 and TRBJ2-6; the D gene is possibly TRBD2 (5 bases). Trimming shortened V by 0 bases and J by 0 bases, and 6 bases separated the two germline ends. Germline lookup yields CDR1 MGHRA and CDR2 YSYEKL. CDR3 length equals 16 residues. The chain's CDR3 is CASSQDRDSGANVLTF. Written as DNA, the CDR3 is TGCGCCAGCAGCCAAGATCGGGACTCTGGGGCCAACGTCCTGACTTTC.

This clonotype was recorded only once. The J gene is TRBJ1-5, the V gene TRBV30; no clear D. The V end lost 1 base, the J end lost 5 bases, and 12 bases lay between the germline ends. CDR3 length: 14 residues. Germline V lookup: CDR1 GTSNPN, CDR2 SVGIG (reference sequence). The CDR3 region has the DNA TGTGCCTGGAGTGCGGGAAACTGGGATCAGCCCCAGCATTTT. Protein sequence: CAWSAGNWDQPQHF.

This chain uses TRBV3-1 with TRBJ2-5; the match to TRBD2 covers 13 bases. Germline lookup yields CDR1 LGHDT and CDR2 YNNKEL (reference sequence). The CDR3 runs to 15 residues. Trimming at V came to 4 bases and at J to 5 bases, leaving 4 bases not matched to a gene. The CDR3 DNA is TGTGCCAGCAGCCCTGGGACTAGCGGGGAGGAGACCCAGTACTTC. Translated, it gives CASSPGTSGEETQYF.

The CDR3 nucleotides are TGTGCCAGCATCTCGGACCTGAACACTGAAGCTTTCTTT. This sequence encodes CASISDLNTEAFF. V and J are TRBV25-1 and TRBJ1-1; no reliable D call. The CDR3 spans 13 residues. Germline CDR1 and CDR2: MGHDK and SYGVNS. V lost 7 bases, J lost 0 bases, and 9 bases lay in between.

The rearrangement uses TRBV29-1 and TRBJ1-5; D remains ambiguous. Trimming left V 1 base short and J 6 bases short, with 7 bases between. In germline, CDR1 is SQVTM, CDR2 ANQGSEA. The CDR3 is 12 residues long. This CDR3 reads CSVEVMGQPQHF. CDR3 bases: TGCAGCGTTGAAGTAATGGGTCAGCCCCAGCATTTT. Together with reference TRBV29-1 and TRBJ1-5, the CDR3 gives the full variable domain: SAVISQKPSRDICQRGTSLTIQCQVDSQVTMMFWYRQQPGQSLTLIATANQGSEATYESGFVIDKFPISRPNLTFSTLTVSNMSPEDSSIYLCSVEVMGQPQHFGDGTRLSIL.

The rearrangement uses TRBV19 and TRBJ1-2; 9 positions match TRBD1. The germline CDR1 and CDR2 sequences are LNHDA and SQIVND (reference sequence). This CDR3 is 14 amino acids long. V lost 3 bases to trimming and J lost 4 bases; unmatched junction nucleotides: 3. The CDR3 protein is CASSMGQGGYGYTF. CDR3 DNA sequence: TGTGCCAGTAGTATGGGACAGGGCGGCTATGGCTACACCTTC.

The DNA of the CDR3 is TGCAGTGCTAGAGATGGGACAGGGGGCGCGAACACCGGGGAGCTGTTTTTT. Its translation is CSARDGTGGANTGELFF. V and J are TRBV20-1 and TRBJ2-2, with 12 bases identical to TRBD1. Germline CDR1 is DFQATT and CDR2 is SNEGSKA (reference sequence). The CDR3 runs 17 residues. V dropped 0 bases and J dropped 0; count of bases not matched to a gene: 2.

V and J are TRBV19 and TRBJ2-2; 8 positions match TRBD2. The CDR3 is made up of 16 amino acids. Per germline, CDR1 LNHDA and CDR2 SQIVND (reference sequence). J lost 1 base, V lost 6 bases, and 7 bases had no gene match. The CDR3 is CASSTSLAGNTGELFF. CDR3 nucleotide sequence: TGTGCCAGTAGCACCTCCCTAGCGGGGAACACCGGGGAGCTGTTTTTT.

The chain is built from TRBV29-1 and TRBJ1-1, with TRBD1 matching over 7 bases. CDR3 length equals 12 residues. Germline CDR1 reads SQVTM; CDR2 reads ANQGSEA. Trimming at V came to 6 bases and at J to 4 bases, leaving 5 bases not matched to a gene. The CDR3 nucleotides read TGCAGCGTGCAGCAGGGGGGCACTGAAGCTTTCTTT. This gives the protein CSVQQGGTEAFF.

The chain combines TRBV13 with TRBJ2-3, with TRBD1 identical over 8 bases. CDR3 length equals 15 residues. Germline CDR1 reads PRHDT; CDR2 reads FYEKMQ (reference sequence). Trimming removed 3 bases from V and 1 base from J; junction bases left unmatched: 3. CDR3 region: CASSFETGGTDTQYF. As DNA, the CDR3 is TGTGCCAGCAGCTTCGAGACAGGGGGCACAGATACGCAGTATTTT.

The gene calls are TRBV3-1 and TRBJ2-3; no firm D call. Germline CDR1 reads LGHDT; CDR2 reads YNNKEL (reference sequence). This CDR3 comprises 13 residues. V lost 0 bases and J 4 bases, leaving 5 bases between the germline ends. CDR3 amino acids: CASSQEGADTQYF. CDR3 sequence (DNA): TGTGCCAGCAGCCAAGAAGGTGCAGATACGCAGTATTTT.